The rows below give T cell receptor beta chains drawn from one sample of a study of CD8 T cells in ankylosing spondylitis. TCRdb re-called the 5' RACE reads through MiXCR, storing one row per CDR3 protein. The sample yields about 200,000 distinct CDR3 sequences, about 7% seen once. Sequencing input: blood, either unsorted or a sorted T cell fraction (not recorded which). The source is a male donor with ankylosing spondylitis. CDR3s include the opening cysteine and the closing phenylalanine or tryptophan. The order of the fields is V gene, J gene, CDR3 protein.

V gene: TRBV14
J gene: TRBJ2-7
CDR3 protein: CASSQAPFSPSEQYF

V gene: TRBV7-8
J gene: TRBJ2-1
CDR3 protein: CASSRTSGGRVEQFF

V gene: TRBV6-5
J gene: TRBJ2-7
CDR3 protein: CASSYSGAPYEQYF

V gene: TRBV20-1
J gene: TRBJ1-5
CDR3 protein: CSARQGLGNQPQHF

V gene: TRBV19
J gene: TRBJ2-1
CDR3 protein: CAVDSLDNEQFF

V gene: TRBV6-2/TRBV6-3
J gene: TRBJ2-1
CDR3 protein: CASAWLAGYNEQFF

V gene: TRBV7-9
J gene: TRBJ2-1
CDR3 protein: CASSSRPGHQEGNEQFF

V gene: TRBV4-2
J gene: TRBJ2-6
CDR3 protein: CASSQAAQGAVLGLTF

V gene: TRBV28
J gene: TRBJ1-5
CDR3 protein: CASSSDRGRANQPQHF

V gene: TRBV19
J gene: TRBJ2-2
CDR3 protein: CASSTGQGRNTGELFF

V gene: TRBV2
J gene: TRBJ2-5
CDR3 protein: CASSEDLVGSQETQYF

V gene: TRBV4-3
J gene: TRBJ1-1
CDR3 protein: CASSQDILLNTEAFF

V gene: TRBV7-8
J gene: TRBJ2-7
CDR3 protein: CASSLYLNYEQYF

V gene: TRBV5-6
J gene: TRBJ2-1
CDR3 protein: CASSGASGGAIEQFF

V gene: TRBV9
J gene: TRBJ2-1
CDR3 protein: CASSVSGGAPNEQFF

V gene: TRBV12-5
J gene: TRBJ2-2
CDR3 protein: CASGWTSGNTGELFF

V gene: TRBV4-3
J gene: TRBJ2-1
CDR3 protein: CASSQEPAWAYNEQFF

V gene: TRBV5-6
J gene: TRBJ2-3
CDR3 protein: CARGPGTSGSTDTQYF

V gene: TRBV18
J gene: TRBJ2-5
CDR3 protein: CASSPSGKAETQYF

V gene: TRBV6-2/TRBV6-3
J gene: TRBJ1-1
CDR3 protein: CASSYESTEAFF

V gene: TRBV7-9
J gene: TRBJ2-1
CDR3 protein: CASSLTLTAKRHEQFF

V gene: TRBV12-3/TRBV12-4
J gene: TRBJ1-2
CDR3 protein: CASSYTSGYTF

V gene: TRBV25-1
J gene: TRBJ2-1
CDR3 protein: CASRGNFSGRSSYNEQFF

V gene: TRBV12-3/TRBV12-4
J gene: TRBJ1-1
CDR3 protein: CASSWAGLNTEAFF

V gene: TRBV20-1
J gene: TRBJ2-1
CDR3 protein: CSAWASGSRGNEQFF